This T cell receptor beta chain was documented in a study of blood T cell repertoires in COVID-19. Study-level information: Samples of COVID-19 (acute and convalescent) were obtained from the United States, Italy and Spain.

On this clone itself: At the DNA level, this CDR3 is encoded by other sequences in the same sample as well.

Source study methods: Amplified reference gene primers provided the basis for estimating nucleated cell counts. TCRdb keeps only in-frame clones here, not all; method: immunoSEQ multiplex PCR. The V and J calls and clone size come from that table; D and trimming were worked out from the DNA. Among about 390,000 clones listed, more than 75% were seen once. Germline V gene data show CDR1 as KGHSH and CDR2 as LQKENI. With 2 bases removed from V and 0 bases from J, the gap between germline ends came to 7 bases. This CDR3 is built from 14 residues. Adults between about 18 and 95 years of age took part from approximately 24 US areas. What the recovered Cohort 3 donors had was two negative PCRs, clearance, or symptom resolution.

The rearrangement joins TRBV18 to TRBJ1-1, with D possibly being TRBD1 (5 bases). The sequenced sample consisted of PBMCs or T cells enriched from blood (not recorded which). This receptor was identified in a woman between 45 and 65 years old who had recovered from COVID-19. The CDR3 DNA reads as TGTGCCAGCTCACCAGGAGGGGTGAACACTGAAGCTTTCTTT. It yields the protein CASSPGGVNTEAFF.